Listed below are T cell receptor beta chains from one sample, sequenced in a study of blood T cell repertoires in COVID-19. Profiling relied on immunoSEQ multiplex PCR, and the TCRdb table lists in-frame clones only, not all of them. Of roughly 140,000 clones in the sample, more than 65% are singletons; the top ten hold 7.2%. Input material: peripheral blood. Every receptor here comes from a woman between 45 and 65 years old in a cohort sampled during active or convalescent COVID-19. Each CDR3 is given with its conserved first and last residue. A D gene is named only where the DNA matches it firmly. Some rows mark clone size as missing; the rest say once, few, many or name a class of expanded clone.

.,TRBD2,TRBJ2-3,TRBV7-2,TGTGCCAGCAGCTTAGCGCGGGGGGGCACAGATACGCAGTATTTT,CASSLARGGTDTQYF
.,.,TRBJ1-2,TRBV15,TGTGCCACCAGCAGGGATGGAGCGGGTAGGAACTATGGCTACACCTTC,CATSRDGAGRNYGYTF
.,.,TRBJ1-2,TRBV5-4,TGTGCCAGCAGCTTGTCGCTCGTAGTTAGCTACACCTTC,CASSLSLVVSYTF
few,.,TRBJ1-2,TRBV9,TGTGCCAGCAGCACCTTCACGGGTCGGGGGGCGAACTATGGCTACACCTTC,CASSTFTGRGANYGYTF
.,.,TRBJ1-1,TRBV7-6,TGTGCCAGCAGCTCCCCTCCCGGTACGCGGACAACTGAAGCTTTCTTT,CASSSPPGTRTTEAFF
.,TRBD1,TRBJ1-5,TRBV27,TGTGCCAGCAGTTTGGCCCCGACAGGGGGCCAGCCCCAGCATTTT,CASSLAPTGGQPQHF
.,.,TRBJ1-1,TRBV7-2,TGTGCCAGCAGCCTTGAGGAACCACCCCTTAACACTGAAGCTTTCTTT,CASSLEEPPLNTEAFF
.,.,TRBJ1-2,TRBV3-1/TRBV3-2,TGTGCCAGCAGCCAAGATCCGAGGGTTTATGGCTACACCTTC,CASSQDPRVYGYTF
once,.,TRBJ2-1,TRBV5-4,TGTGCCAGCAGCTTTGCCACAGCTTACAATGAGCAGTTCTTC,CASSFATAYNEQFF
.,.,TRBJ1-1,TRBV25-1,TGTGCCAGCAGTGATCAGGGCCGTAATTATATGCTCTTT,CASSDQGRNYMLF
once,.,TRBJ1-3,TRBV5-4,TGTGCCAGCAGACAGAGCTCTGGAAACACCATATATTTT,CASRQSSGNTIYF
.,.,TRBJ1-2,TRBV4-1,TGCGCCAGCAGCCAAGCTTTTATTCAGGGCTATGGCTACACCTTC,CASSQAFIQGYGYTF
few,.,TRBJ2-5,TRBV6-5,TGTGCCAGCAGTTATCTGTACCAAGAGACCCAGTACTTC,CASSYLYQETQYF
few,TRBD2,TRBJ2-1,TRBV6-6,TGTGCCAGCAGTCCCCCTCTACTAGCGGGGGTTCTCAATGAGCAGTTCTTC,CASSPPLLAGVLNEQFF
.,.,TRBJ1-1,TRBV6-5,TGTGCCAGCGCCCGGCTCAGGGGCACTGAAGCTTTCTTT,CASARLRGTEAFF
.,TRBD2,TRBJ2-3,TRBV5-6,TGTGCCAGCAGCTTATCCGCGGGGGGTGTCGCAGATACGCAGTATTTT,CASSLSAGGVADTQYF
.,.,TRBJ2-1,TRBV27,TGTGCCAGCAGTCCTAGGAACCACCAGCCCTCCTACAATGAGCAGTTCTTC,CASSPRNHQPSYNEQFF
once,TRBD1,TRBJ1-5,TRBV6-2/TRBV6-3,TGTGCCAGCAGTTGGGGACAGGGGGCTAGGCAGCCCCAGCATTTT,CASSWGQGARQPQHF
.,.,TRBJ1-1,TRBV11-2,TGTGCCAGCAGCTTAGGGCCGTCTGAAGCTTTCTTT,CASSLGPSEAFF
.,TRBD2,TRBJ2-7,TRBV27,TGTGCCAGCAGTTTTGGCGGGGGAACCTACGAGCAGTACTTC,CASSFGGGTYEQYF
.,TRBD1,TRBJ2-5,TRBV7-9,TGTGCCAGCAGCTTAGCAGACAGGGGGCCCCTCCGCGCGGAGACCCAGTACTTC,CASSLADRGPLRAETQYF
.,.,TRBJ2-7,TRBV6-5,TGTGCCAGCCCTCCTAGGCAGGGGAGCGAGCAGTACTTC,CASPPRQGSEQYF
once,.,TRBJ2-1,TRBV7-3,TGTGCCAGCAGCCTGACGGGGACACCCTACAATGAGCAGTTCTTC,CASSLTGTPYNEQFF
.,TRBD2,TRBJ2-5,TRBV6-5,TGTGCCAGCATCCCTCCGGGAGGGCGAGAGACCCAGTACTTC,CASIPPGGRETQYF
.,.,TRBJ1-4,TRBV4-1,TGCGCCAGCAGCCAAGATTCACAATATAATGAAAAACTGTTTTTT,CASSQDSQYNEKLFF
.,TRBD1,TRBJ1-1,TRBV18,TGTGCCAGCTCACCGATGTTGGGACAGGGGACGAACACTGAAGCTTTCTTT,CASSPMLGQGTNTEAFF
.,.,TRBJ1-5,TRBV19,TGTGCCAGTAGTTGGTCAAGCCAGGATAATCAGCCCCAGCATTTT,CASSWSSQDNQPQHF